This TCR beta chain was identified in a study of cytomegalovirus exposure and HLA in healthy donors. The PCR ran on 60 Vbeta and 13 Jbeta primers. TCRdb's table, derived via immunoSEQ multiplex PCR, lists solely in-frame clones and lacks some. The sample records 130,000 to 150,000 clones, 77% being singletons. This clone was counted between two and nine times. The V segment lost 6 bases and the J segment 10 bases; nucleotides outside the gene matches: 11. Germline V CDR1 and CDR2: MNHEY, SVGAGI. This CDR3 comprises 15 residues. The V and J genes are TRBV6-5 and TRBJ1-6, with 8 positions matching TRBD1. The sequenced material came from PBMCs. The TCR comes from a woman between 45 and 65 years old in good health and CMV-seronegative. The CDR3, as DNA: TGTGCCAGCAGCCGGACAGGGATCGAGGGATCACCCCTCCACTTT. It specifies CASSRTGIEGSPLHF.